One and the same sample provided the 8 T cell receptor beta chains below, sequenced in a study of shared clonotypes between healthy human individuals. Sequencing used immunoSEQ multiplex PCR; TCRdb keeps in-frame clones, though not all of them. This table has fewer than 1.6 million clones, 98% to 99% appearing once. Input material: naive CD4+ T cells sorted from blood. As for subset: CD45RA+ positively selected. These receptor sequences come from a man in his thirties or forties in good health.

This chain links TRBV5-8 with TRBJ1-5; D not resolved. Trimming removed 0 bases from V and 4 bases from J, with 5 bases in between. The CDR3 runs to 13 residues. CDR1 and CDR2 from the germline V gene are SGHTS and YDEGEE. CDR3 residues: CASSLASNQPQHF. The CDR3 region has the DNA TGTGCCAGCAGCTTGGCCAGTAATCAGCCCCAGCATTTT.

The CDR3 sequence is CASSGGAFQETQYF. CDR3 DNA sequence: TGTGCCAGCAGCGGGGGAGCTTTCCAAGAGACCCAGTACTTC. The chain is built from TRBV9 and TRBJ2-5, with D maybe TRBD2 (5 bases). Trimming removed 3 bases at V and 1 base at J, with 10 bases between. The V gene's germline CDR1 is SGDLS and CDR2 YYNGEE. The CDR3 contains 14 residues.

This clone was seen once. Distinct nucleotide sequences in the sample also encode this CDR3. The chain joins TRBV28 to TRBJ1-5; D ambiguous. Trimming cost V 2 bases and J 7 bases, with 9 bases left between them. The CDR3 contains 13 residues. CDR1 MDHEN and CDR2 SYDVKM come from the germline V gene. The CDR3 DNA reads TGTGCCAGCAGTTTACTGGGCGGGCAGCCCCAGCATTTT. Amino acids: CASSLLGGQPQHF.

The chain employs TRBV18 and TRBJ2-1, with 7 bases fitting TRBD2. Germline V gene sequence: CDR1 KGHSH, CDR2 LQKENI. The CDR3 covers 15 residues. J gave up 5 bases and V 2 bases, and 6 bases lay outside the gene matches. Here the CDR3 reads CASSPRPAGDNEQFF. The CDR3 DNA reads TGTGCCAGCTCACCAAGGCCCGCGGGGGACAATGAGCAGTTCTTC.

This chain connects TRBV28 to TRBJ2-7; D possibly corresponds to TRBD2 (5 bases). The CDR3 totals 13 residues. V was pared by 8 bases and J by 0 bases, with 11 bases between. The germline V gene has CDR1 MDHEN and CDR2 SYDVKM. CDR3 loop: CASGLSPSYEQYF. In DNA form, the CDR3 reads TGTGCCAGCGGACTTTCCCCCTCCTACGAGCAGTACTTC. The complete variable domain, with remaining parts taken from reference TRBV28 and TRBJ2-7, reads DVKVTQSSRYLVKRTGEKVFLECVQDMDHENMFWYRQDPGLGLRLIYFSYDVKMKEKGDIPEGYSVSREKKERFSLILESASTNQTSMYLCASGLSPSYEQYFGPGTRLTVT.

V and J are TRBV5-5 and TRBJ2-7; D may be TRBD1 (5 bases). V was shortened by 1 base and J by 2 bases, with 16 bases between the two germline ends. Germline V lookup: CDR1 SGHKS, CDR2 YYEKEE (reference sequence). The CDR3 is 16 residues long. The CDR3 loop reads CASSLFTPARAYEQYF. The CDR3 coding sequence is TGTGCCAGCAGCTTGTTCACCCCCGCCAGGGCCTACGAGCAGTACTTC.

The J gene is TRBJ1-2, the V gene TRBV13; 11 positions match TRBD1. J lost 2 bases, V lost 4 bases, and 3 bases had no gene match. The CDR3 loop spans 15 amino acids. CDR1 PRHDT and CDR2 FYEKMQ come from the germline V gene (reference sequence). Written as DNA, the CDR3 is TGTGCCAGCAGCTATGGACAGGGGGCCAACTATGGCTACACCTTC. This gives the protein CASSYGQGANYGYTF.

The J gene is TRBJ2-3, the V gene TRBV7-9; D not certain. The CDR3 sequence is 14 residues long. Germline V gene lookup returns CDR1 SEHNR and CDR2 FQNEAQ (reference sequence). Trimming cost V 6 bases and J 2 bases, with 12 bases left between them. CDR3 in DNA: TGTGCCAGCAGTCAGCGAGAAAACACAGATACGCAGTATTTT. This translates into CASSQRENTDTQYF.